These T cell receptor beta chains were read from a single sample in a study of T cells after yellow fever vaccination. TCRdb re-analysed the 5' RACE reads in MiXCR, keeping a single row per CDR3 protein. The sample lists approximately 300,000 distinct CDR3 sequences; 10% to 15% were seen once. The material was CD4+ T cells sorted from PBMCs, obtained 45 days after the yellow fever booster vaccination. The receptors shown here come from a man under 40 who received the YFV17D yellow fever vaccine. Both conserved end residues are part of each CDR3. The D gene is left open where the match is weak. Size values are once, few and many counts, or a class for expanded clones, and some rows have none.

TRBV20-1,few,TRBJ2-1,-,CSANSGVPYNEQFF,TGCAGTGCTAATTCCGGAGTCCCCTACAATGAGCAGTTCTTC
TRBV5-1,few,TRBJ2-7,-,CASSNTGTRYEQYF,TGCGCCAGCAGCAACACCGGGACACGCTACGAGCAGTACTTC
TRBV5-1,-,TRBJ2-5,-,CASSLGSSRETQYF,TGCGCCAGCAGCTTGGGCTCCAGCCGAGAGACCCAGTACTTC
TRBV20-1,-,TRBJ1-3,-,CSCLREPVYGNTIYF,TGCAGCTGTTTACGGGAGCCGGTCTATGGAAACACCATATATTTT
TRBV5-1,many,TRBJ2-1,-,CASSVGIVDEQFF,TGCGCCAGCAGCGTGGGAATCGTGGATGAGCAGTTCTTC
TRBV7-2,-,TRBJ2-3,TRBD2,CASSDSGTTFTDTQYF,TGTGCCAGCAGCGATAGCGGGACAACCTTCACAGATACGCAGTATTTT
TRBV7-2,-,TRBJ2-1,TRBD2,CASSALLAGKKFF,TGTGCCAGCAGCGCCCTACTAGCGGGAAAAAAGTTCTTC
TRBV9,-,TRBJ2-1,-,CASSVKSPGLTYNEQFF,TGTGCCAGCAGCGTAAAAAGTCCGGGACTCACCTACAATGAGCAGTTCTTC
TRBV5-4,-,TRBJ2-3,-,CASSQGVVTDTQYF,TGTGCCAGCAGCCAAGGGGTCGTCACAGATACGCAGTATTTT
TRBV7-6,few,TRBJ2-5,-,CASRQMETQYF,TGTGCCAGCAGACAGATGGAGACCCAGTACTTC
TRBV6-5,-,TRBJ2-1,TRBD2,CASSYTERAGDEQFF,TGTGCCAGCAGTTACACGGAGAGGGCGGGAGATGAGCAGTTCTTC
TRBV7-9,-,TRBJ2-1,-,CASSSLARNEQFF,TGTGCCAGCAGCTCCCTAGCTCGCAATGAGCAGTTCTTC
TRBV6-5,-,TRBJ2-3,TRBD2,CASSYSRTSGIDTQYF,TGTGCCAGCAGTTACTCCCGGACTAGCGGGATCGATACGCAGTATTTT
TRBV6-1,few,TRBJ2-7,-,CASNPGPASKVSYEQYF,TGTGCCAGTAATCCTGGACCGGCCTCCAAGGTCTCCTACGAGCAGTACTTC
TRBV5-1,few,TRBJ2-7,TRBD2,CASSLGGTTTIEQYF,TGCGCCAGCAGCTTGGGAGGGACTACTACGATCGAGCAGTACTTC
TRBV5-1,few,TRBJ2-5,TRBD2,CASSLPVLAGAQETQYF,TGCGCCAGCAGCTTACCCGTACTAGCGGGTGCTCAAGAGACCCAGTACTTC